This section outlines one T cell receptor beta chain sequence together with its context. TCRdb's table, derived via immunoSEQ multiplex PCR, lists solely in-frame clones and lacks some. The repertoire holds over 150,000 clones, with roughly 84% as singletons. The data are from a study of blood T cell repertoires in COVID-19. About the study: The cDNA or gDNA used as material had been derived from T cells, B-cell-depleted T cells, or PBMCs.

The sample consisted of peripheral blood. This sequence originates from a young man with active or convalescent COVID-19.

This CDR3 is CASTYRYGGTDTQYF. The CDR3 DNA follows: TGTGCCAGTACCTATCGGTACGGTGGCACAGATACGCAGTATTTT. The chain has TRBV19 and TRBJ2-3; the D is unclear. V shed 7 bases and J shed 1 base, with 15 bases lying between them. CDR3 length: 15 amino acids. CDR1 is LNHDA, CDR2 SQIVND, per germline (reference sequence).